This T cell receptor (beta chain) derives from a study of blood T cell repertoires in COVID-19. With 3 bases clipped from V and 9 bases from J, the junction kept 5 bases outside the gene matches. Germline-derived CDR1 and CDR2 are MNHEY and SMNVEV (reference sequence). CDR3 length equals 13 residues. The repertoire was sequenced with immunoSEQ multiplex PCR; TCRdb's copy has only in-frame clones and lacks some. The sample lists just under 40,000 clones, about 90% occurring once. This chain joins TRBV27 and TRBJ2-7; 10 positions match TRBD2. Sequenced material: peripheral blood. This TCR was recovered from a man in his forties or fifties with active or convalescent COVID-19. In DNA, the CDR3 is TGTGCCAGCAGTTTGGCTAGCGGGGGCGTGCAGTACTTC. Translation: CASSLASGGVQYF.